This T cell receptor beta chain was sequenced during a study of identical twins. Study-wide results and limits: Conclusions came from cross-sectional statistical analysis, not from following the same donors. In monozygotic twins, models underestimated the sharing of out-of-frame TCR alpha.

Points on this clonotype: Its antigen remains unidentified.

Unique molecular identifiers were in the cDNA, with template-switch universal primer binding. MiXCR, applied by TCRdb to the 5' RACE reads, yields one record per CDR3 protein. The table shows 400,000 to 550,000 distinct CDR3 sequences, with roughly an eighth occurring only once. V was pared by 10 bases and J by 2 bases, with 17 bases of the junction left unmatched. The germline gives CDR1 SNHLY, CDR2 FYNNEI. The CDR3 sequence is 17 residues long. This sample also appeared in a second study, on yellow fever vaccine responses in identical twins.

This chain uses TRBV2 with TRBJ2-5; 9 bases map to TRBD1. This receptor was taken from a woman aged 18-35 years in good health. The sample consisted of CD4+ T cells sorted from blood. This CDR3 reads CATQRELSGTGQETQYF. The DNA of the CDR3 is TGTGCCACCCAACGCGAGCTATCCGGGACAGGGCAAGAGACCCAGTACTTC. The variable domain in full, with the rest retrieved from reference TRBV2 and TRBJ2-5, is EPEVTQTPSHQVTQMGQEVILRCVPISNHLYFYWYRQILGQKVEFLVSFYNNEISEKSEIFDDQFSVERPDGSNFTLKIRSTKLEDSAMYFCATQRELSGTGQETQYFGPGTRLLVL.